This T cell receptor (beta chain) was identified during a study of vaccination and CD4 T cells after COVID-19. Study details: Post-vaccine sampling followed dose two by a median 72 days (range 14 to 241).

V gave up 3 bases and J gave up 0 bases, with 15 bases separating them. From germline, CDR1 is DFQATT and CDR2 SNEGSKA (reference sequence). The CDR3 runs 17 residues. Sequence data for DNA of cultured CD4+ T cells were generated by the Oncomine TCR Beta short-read assay. One entry per CDR3 protein results from TCRdb running MiXCR on the PCR reads. The sample gives roughly 8,900 distinct CDR3 sequences, around 60% of which show up once; roughly 16% is in the top ten. There are a few counts of this clonotype. Its target is unknown. As to treatment: roughly 10-day PBMC culture with coronavirus spike peptide pools or control peptides (ViraFEST assay). Cultures of PBMCs, 1.5 million to 2 million per well, were set up with about 9.4 IU/ml IL-2 and about 10 ug/ml peptide pools.

The TCR sequence derives from a human donor with COVID-19. The chain employs TRBV20-1 and TRBJ1-6, with a tentative D call TRBD1 (6 bases). Source: cultured CD4+ T cells from blood, taken after SARS-CoV-2 vaccination. This chain's CDR3 is CSASWGQGTSYNSPLHF. CDR3 DNA sequence: TGCAGTGCTAGTTGGGGTCAGGGGACCTCCTATAATTCACCCCTCCACTTT.